This section outlines one T cell receptor (beta chain) sequence together with its context. Antigen specificity is unknown. The V gene's germline CDR1 is LNHDA and CDR2 SQIVND (reference sequence). There are 18 residues in the CDR3. J lost 2 bases, V lost 3 bases, and 12 bases had no gene match. The data are from a study of T cells in localized non-small cell lung cancer. Broader study findings: The study found T cell clonality highest in uninvolved adjacent lung, above tumor. Analysis by sequencing included only one tumor region, so heterogeneity remains possible. Detection in adjacent lung was observed for a median roughly 57 of the top 100 tumor clones.

The table came from immunoSEQ multiplex PCR; TCRdb's copy has only in-frame clones and leaves some out. The table has more than 40,000 clones, about 86% seen once; the top ten hold more than 2%. The receptor was derived from a man aged 35 to 70 with stage II lung adenocarcinoma. The chain links TRBV19 to TRBJ2-2; 7 bases map to TRBD1. The sequences come from PBMCs, collected before any cancer treatment. The DNA for the CDR3 is TGTGCCAGTAGTATTAGGGGGATATGGGACAGCAACACCGGGGAGCTGTTTTTT. It is translated as CASSIRGIWDSNTGELFF.